The clone carrying this T cell receptor (beta chain) has only a few counts. Its antigen remains unidentified. These data originate in a study of blood T cells in healthy people across ages. On the study more broadly: Roughly one uniquely barcoded beta molecule per two T cells was captured.

General study findings and limits: The study lacked donor CMV status, which possibly confounded expanded clonotype changes. Donors of long life had a larger count of naive CD4+ cells and greater diversity than aged donors.

The use of a sample-barcoded 5' primer and a J-beta primer mix characterized a second PCR of 7 to 11 cycles. TCRdb ran MiXCR on the 5' RACE reads and lists one entry per CDR3 protein. The table lists about 1.5 million distinct CDR3 sequences, 42% of them singletons. The sample comprised blood. The source of this sequence is a woman younger than 30 in good health.

The CDR3 DNA follows: TGTGCCAGCAGCCCAGATGGGCGTAGAGTTGAAAAACTGTTTTTT. Residues: CASSPDGRRVEKLFF. The chain is built from TRBV7-2 and TRBJ1-4; no reliable D call. CDR3 size: 15 residues. CDR1 and CDR2 from the germline V gene are SGHTA and FQGNSA. V was shortened by 5 bases and J by 7 bases, with 17 bases between the two germline ends.